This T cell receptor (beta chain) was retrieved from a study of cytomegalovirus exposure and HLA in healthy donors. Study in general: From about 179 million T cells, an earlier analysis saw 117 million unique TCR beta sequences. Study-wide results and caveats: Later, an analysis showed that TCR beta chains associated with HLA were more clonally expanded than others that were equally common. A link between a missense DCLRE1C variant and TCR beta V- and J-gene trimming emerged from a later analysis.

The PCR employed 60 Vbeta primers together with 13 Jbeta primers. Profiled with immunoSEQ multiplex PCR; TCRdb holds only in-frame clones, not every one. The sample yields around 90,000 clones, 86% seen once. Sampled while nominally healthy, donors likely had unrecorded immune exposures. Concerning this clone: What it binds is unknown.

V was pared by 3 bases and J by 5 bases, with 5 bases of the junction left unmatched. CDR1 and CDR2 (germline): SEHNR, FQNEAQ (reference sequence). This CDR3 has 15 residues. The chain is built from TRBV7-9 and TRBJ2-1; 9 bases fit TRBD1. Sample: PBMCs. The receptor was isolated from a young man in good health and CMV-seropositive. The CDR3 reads CASSFGTGTDNEQFF. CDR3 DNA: TGTGCCAGCAGCTTCGGGACAGGGACAGACAATGAGCAGTTCTTC.